Shown below are 2 T cell receptor beta chains from a single sample sequenced in a study of beta chain features in type 1 diabetes. The entirety of the isolated RNA underwent reverse transcription, so expressed TCRB transcripts were sequenced. This table comes from immunoSEQ multiplex PCR, and its TCRdb copy is limited to in-frame clones, with some not included. The data hold about 620,000 clones, with around 15% observed a single time. The sample comprised naive CD4+ T cells from blood. The receptors were gathered from a man aged 18 to 29 in good health.

In this sample, this clone turned up a few times. The chain uses TRBV14 and TRBJ2-2; 7 bases align to TRBD2. The CDR3 loop spans 15 amino acids. The V gene's germline CDR1 is SGHDN and CDR2 FVKESK. Losses at the gene ends were 4 bases for V and 4 bases for J; bases not matched to a gene: 6. The CDR3 DNA reads TGTGCCAGCAGCCGAACTAGCGTCGGCACCGGGGAGCTGTTTTTT. As protein: CASSRTSVGTGELFF.

Only a few counts were recorded for this clone. The V and J genes are TRBV6-6 and TRBJ1-5, with D unresolved. The CDR3 is 15 amino acids. The V gene lost 4 bases and the J gene lost 4 bases, with 14 bases spanning the gap. The germline V gene encodes CDR1 MNHNY and CDR2 SVGAGI (reference sequence). CDR3 sequence: CASSSPRRENQPQHF. For the CDR3, the DNA is TGTGCCAGCAGTTCCCCGCGCCGGGAAAATCAGCCCCAGCATTTT.